The entry below describes one T cell receptor (beta chain). The antigen is not known. One entry per CDR3 protein, called by TCRdb with MiXCR from the reads. In the table there are approximately 550,000 distinct CDR3 sequences, approximately 15% of which are singletons. The data stem from a study of T cell repertoires in cytomegalovirus infection. Across the study: Indications of both CMV infection and matching HLA type were provided by public TCR beta signatures. Findings and limits, study-wide: It was HLA-C-restricted CMV-specific TCR beta clonotypes that dominated the response ex vivo. Adding up the frequency of public TCR beta families identified people who carried CMV plus the relevant HLA.

This TCR was sampled from a human donor in good health (CMV status not recorded). Some clones in this sample may be carry-over from other donors' samples. Sequenced sample: CD8+ T cells from PBMCs.

The CDR3 nucleotides are TGTGCCAGTAGTATGGCAGGGTCCGACCTGACAGCTTTCTTT. It encodes CASSMAGSDLTAFF. The chain employs TRBV19 and TRBJ1-1; D is possibly TRBD1 (5 bases). Looked up from germline, CDR1 is LNHDA and CDR2 is SQIVND (reference sequence). Trimming cost V 3 bases and J 10 bases, with 18 bases left between them. This CDR3 is 14 amino acids long.